Presented here are 21 T cell receptor beta chains from one specimen sequenced in a study of shared clonotypes between healthy human individuals. Some clones are missing from TCRdb's copy, which holds only in-frame ones; the method was immunoSEQ multiplex PCR. The sample gives about 1.1 million clones, 60% to 85% of which show up once; over 0.8% is in the top ten. Source material: memory CD4+ T cells from PBMCs. Subset described: CD45RA-negative fraction. The source is a man between 18 and 35 years old in good health. Some clones in this sample may be carry-over from other donors' samples.

The chain couples TRBV28 to TRBJ1-2, with 9 bases lining up with TRBD1. The germline V gene encodes CDR1 MDHEN and CDR2 SYDVKM. V shed 8 bases and J 5 bases; nucleotides not matched to a gene: 12. The CDR3 is made up of 15 amino acids. In nucleotides, the CDR3 is TGTGCCAGCGCTTTAATCGGCGGACAGGGGTATGGCTACACCTTC. It specifies CASALIGGQGYGYTF.

V and J are TRBV6-1 and TRBJ1-4, with D hard to call. The CDR3 is 13 amino acids. V was pared by 8 bases and J by 3 bases, with 10 bases between. Germline CDR1 and CDR2: MNHNS and SASEGT. CDR3 DNA: TGTGCCAGCTCAAGCGTGGCTAATGAAAAACTGTTTTTT. This codes for CASSSVANEKLFF.

J is TRBJ1-2 and V is TRBV7-9, with 7 bases fitting TRBD1. The CDR3 has 13 residues. CDR1 and CDR2 from the germline V gene are SEHNR and FQNEAQ (reference sequence). V was pared by 4 bases and J by 6 bases, with 5 bases of the junction left unmatched. In nucleotides, the CDR3 is TGTGCCAGCAGCTCAGGGGGTTTCGATGGCTACACCTTC. Translated: CASSSGGFDGYTF.

V and J are TRBV4-3 and TRBJ2-5; no clear D. CDR3 length equals 15 residues. Trimming took 0 bases from V and 3 from J, leaving 11 bases between them. Germline assignment: CDR1 LGHNA and CDR2 YSLEER. The CDR3 here is CASSQERRGKETQYF. The DNA of the CDR3 is TGCGCCAGCAGCCAAGAGCGCCGCGGAAAAGAGACCCAGTACTTC.

The genes are TRBV29-1 and TRBJ2-1; unclear D gene. This CDR3 contains 11 residues. The V gene's germline CDR1 is SQVTM and CDR2 ANQGSEA. Trimming removed 4 bases from V and 7 bases from J, with 8 bases in between. The CDR3 loop is CSVGQLNEQFF. The CDR3 DNA follows: TGCAGCGTTGGCCAGCTTAATGAGCAGTTCTTC.

The chain recombines TRBV7-8 with TRBJ2-4; the D is unclear. V lost 6 bases, J lost 11 bases, and 14 bases lay in between. The CDR3 sequence is 12 residues long. CDR1 and CDR2 from the germline V gene are SGHVS and FQNEAQ. As DNA, the CDR3 is TGTGCCAGCAGTCAGATAGGAGACCTTCAGTACTTC. Translated, it gives CASSQIGDLQYF.

This clone was recorded a few times. This sequence joins TRBV25-1 and TRBJ2-3, with D tentatively TRBD2 (6 bases). Per the germline V gene, CDR1 is MGHDK and CDR2 is SYGVNS. CDR3 length equals 13 residues. The V and J ends lost 4 bases and 4 bases respectively, with 9 bases between them. The CDR3 sequence is CASSATGADTQYF. The CDR3 nucleotides are TGTGCCAGCAGTGCGACGGGGGCAGATACGCAGTATTTT. The full variable domain, its missing parts supplied by reference TRBV25-1 and TRBJ2-3, is EADIYQTPRYLVIGTGKKITLECSQTMGHDKMYWYQQDPGMELHLIHYSYGVNSTEKGDLSSESTVSRIRTEHFPLTLESARPSHTSQYLCASSATGADTQYFGPGTRLTVL.

This chain uses TRBV28 with TRBJ1-1; 11 nucleotides line up with TRBD1. The CDR3 totals 15 residues. V lost 6 bases and J lost 4; bases outside the gene matches: 7. The germline V gene encodes CDR1 MDHEN and CDR2 SYDVKM. The chain's CDR3 is CASSPWGQGGTEAFF. In DNA, the CDR3 is TGTGCCAGCAGCCCCTGGGGACAGGGGGGCACTGAAGCTTTCTTT.

This chain joins TRBV18 and TRBJ2-5; no definite D call. CDR3 length equals 12 residues. Trimming removed 3 bases from V and 4 bases from J, with 6 bases in between. CDR1 is KGHSH, CDR2 LQKENI, per germline. CDR3 in amino acids: CASSPVGETQYF. CDR3 DNA: TGTGCCAGCTCACCCGTGGGAGAGACCCAGTACTTC.

This clone was found once. The chain has TRBV11-2 and TRBJ2-7; no firm D call. Trimming pared 1 base from V and 3 bases from J, leaving 10 bases between. CDR1 SGHAT and CDR2 FQNNGV come from the germline V gene. The length of the CDR3 is 14 residues. CDR3 sequence: CASSLGRPVYEQYF. The CDR3 DNA is TGTGCCAGCAGCTTAGGCCGTCCGGTCTACGAGCAGTACTTC. Full variable domain (rest looked up from reference TRBV11-2 and TRBJ2-7): EAGVAQSPRYKIIEKRQSVAFWCNPISGHATLYWYQQILGQGPKLLIQFQNNGVVDDSQLPKDRFSAERLKGVDSTLKIQPAKLEDSAVYLCASSLGRPVYEQYFGPGTRLTVT.

The J gene is TRBJ2-1, the V gene TRBV5-1; 8 bases match TRBD2. Germline assignment: CDR1 SGHRS and CDR2 YFSETQ. This CDR3 has 16 amino acids. V was clipped by 1 base and J by 2 bases; unmatched bases: 5. The CDR3 nucleotides read TGCGCCAGCAGCTTGTCGGGGACTAGTCCCTACAATGAGCAGTTCTTC. Translating gives CASSLSGTSPYNEQFF.

This clone was counted a few times. V is TRBV30 and J is TRBJ2-1, with 8 nucleotides matching TRBD1. With V trimmed by 4 bases and J by 8 bases, 4 bases remained unmatched. The CDR3 extends over 12 amino acids. Germline V CDR1 and CDR2: GTSNPN, SVGIG (reference sequence). The chain's CDR3 is CAWTTGAHEQFF. The CDR3, as DNA: TGTGCCTGGACGACAGGGGCGCATGAGCAGTTCTTC.

The count of this clone is one. The rearrangement joins TRBV7-9 to TRBJ1-4; D is ambiguous. The CDR3 contains 15 residues. The V end lost 5 bases, the J end lost 4 bases, and 14 bases lay between the germline ends. The germline V gene encodes CDR1 SEHNR and CDR2 FQNEAQ (reference sequence). The CDR3 region is CASSPKAVNNEKLFF. The CDR3 nucleotides are TGTGCCAGCAGCCCCAAGGCGGTGAATAATGAAAAACTGTTTTTT.

The rearrangement joins TRBV11-3 to TRBJ2-7; 8 bases fit TRBD2. Germline V gene data show CDR1 as SGHNT and CDR2 as YENEEA. V lost 9 bases to trimming and J lost 2 bases; unmatched junction nucleotides: 6. This CDR3 has 13 residues. The CDR3 spells CARRGSGTYEQYF. CDR3 DNA: TGTGCCAGGAGAGGTAGCGGGACCTACGAGCAGTACTTC. Using reference TRBV11-3 and TRBJ2-7 for the parts outside the CDR3, the full variable domain is EAGVVQSPRYKIIEKKQPVAFWCNPISGHNTLYWYLQNLGQGPELLIRYENEEAVDDSQLPKDRFSAERLKGVDSTLKIQPAELGDSAVYLCARRGSGTYEQYFGPGTRLTVT.

The chain combines TRBV25-1 with TRBJ2-2, with D tentatively TRBD2 (6 bases). The germline V and J ends were trimmed by 2 bases and 6 bases, with 19 bases remaining between them. The CDR3 is made up of 17 amino acids. The V gene's germline CDR1 is MGHDK and CDR2 SYGVNS. The CDR3 is CASSEVEGLSISGELFF. In nucleotides, the CDR3 is TGTGCCAGCAGTGAAGTGGAGGGGTTAAGTATCTCCGGGGAGCTGTTTTTT.

This chain links TRBV7-2 with TRBJ2-1; D uncertain. Trimming pared 0 bases from V and 8 bases from J, leaving 8 bases between. This CDR3 has 13 residues. Germline V CDR1 and CDR2: SGHTA, FQGNSA. CDR3 DNA: TGTGCCAGCAGCTTAGCGAGGAGTTATGAGCAGTTCTTC. Translated, it gives CASSLARSYEQFF.

There are a few counts of this clone. The chain carries TRBV18 and TRBJ1-1, with 8 bases matching TRBD1. Germline assignment: CDR1 KGHSH and CDR2 LQKENI. This CDR3 comprises 16 residues. The junction had 7 bases not matched to a gene; V was cut back by 3 bases and J by 1 base. CDR3 bases: TGTGCCAGCTCACCCAAAGACAGGGGAGAGAACACTGAAGCTTTCTTT. Encoded protein: CASSPKDRGENTEAFF. Combining the CDR3 with reference TRBV18 and TRBJ1-1 gives the whole variable domain NAGVMQNPRHLVRRRGQEARLRCSPMKGHSHVYWYRQLPEEGLKFMVYLQKENIIDESGMPKERFSAEFPKEGPSILRIQQVVRGDSAAYFCASSPKDRGENTEAFFGQGTRLTVV.

The V and J genes are TRBV28 and TRBJ2-6, with 7 nucleotides matching TRBD1. J lost 8 bases, V lost 4 bases, and 2 bases had no gene match. Germline CDR1 reads MDHEN; CDR2 reads SYDVKM. The CDR3 has 13 amino acids. The CDR3 DNA reads TGTGCCAGCAGTTCGACAGGGACCAACGTCCTGACTTTC. It yields the protein CASSSTGTNVLTF.

This chain uses TRBV5-4 with TRBJ2-1; possible D gene TRBD2, 6 bases. The CDR3 consists of 15 residues. The ends were cut back, 2 bases at V and 3 bases at J, with 12 bases in the middle. The germline V gene has CDR1 SGHNT and CDR2 YYREEE (reference sequence). The CDR3 is CASSFGLPYYNEQFF. For the CDR3, the DNA is TGTGCCAGCAGCTTCGGACTACCGTACTACAATGAGCAGTTCTTC.

J is TRBJ2-1 and V is TRBV11-2, with 13 bases that match TRBD2. With V trimmed by 4 bases and J by 2 bases, 8 bases remained unmatched. Looked up from germline, CDR1 is SGHAT and CDR2 is FQNNGV. This CDR3 comprises 18 residues. The DNA for the CDR3 is TGTGCCAGCAGCTCCAGTCGACTAGCGGGAGGTCCCTACAATGAGCAGTTCTTC. Translation: CASSSSRLAGGPYNEQFF.

The chain links TRBV4-3 to TRBJ1-2, with D tentatively TRBD1 (6 bases). Trimming removed 3 bases at V and 2 bases at J, with 10 bases between. The CDR3 runs to 14 residues. CDR1 is LGHNA and CDR2 is YSLEER in the germline V gene. The CDR3 sequence: CASSQSTGNYGYTF. As DNA, the CDR3 is TGCGCCAGCAGCCAGTCTACAGGGAACTATGGCTACACCTTC.